This TCR beta chain was identified in a study of blood T cell repertoires in COVID-19. Turning to this clone: Other DNA sequences in the sample encode the same CDR3.

V was clipped by 6 bases and J by 0 bases, with 6 bases between them. Germline assignment: CDR1 SNHLY and CDR2 FYNNEI. This CDR3 comprises 13 residues. Data came from immunoSEQ multiplex PCR; TCRdb stores just in-frame clones and leaves some out. The sample holds more than 200,000 clones, approximately 80% seen once. The sequence came from a man aged 35 to 55 with acute or convalescent COVID-19. The sample taken for sequencing was peripheral blood. The chain carries TRBV2 and TRBJ1-5; D is possibly TRBD1 (5 bases). Written as DNA, the CDR3 is TGTGCCAGCAGCGGGGGTAGCAATCAGCCCCAGCATTTT. Translating gives CASSGGSNQPQHF.